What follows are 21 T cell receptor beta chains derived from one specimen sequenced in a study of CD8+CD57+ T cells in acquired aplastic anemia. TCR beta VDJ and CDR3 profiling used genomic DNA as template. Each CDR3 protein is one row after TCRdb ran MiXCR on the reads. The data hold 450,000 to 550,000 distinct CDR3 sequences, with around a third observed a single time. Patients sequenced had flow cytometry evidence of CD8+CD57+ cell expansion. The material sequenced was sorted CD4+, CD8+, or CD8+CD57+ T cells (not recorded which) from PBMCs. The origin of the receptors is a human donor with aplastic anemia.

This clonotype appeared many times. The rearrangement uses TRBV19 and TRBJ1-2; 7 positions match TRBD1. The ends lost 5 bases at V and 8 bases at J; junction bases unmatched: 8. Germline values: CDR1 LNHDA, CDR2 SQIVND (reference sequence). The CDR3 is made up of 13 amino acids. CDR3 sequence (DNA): TGTGCCAGTAGTTCGCGACAGGGTCGAGGCTACACCTTC. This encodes CASSSRQGRGYTF.

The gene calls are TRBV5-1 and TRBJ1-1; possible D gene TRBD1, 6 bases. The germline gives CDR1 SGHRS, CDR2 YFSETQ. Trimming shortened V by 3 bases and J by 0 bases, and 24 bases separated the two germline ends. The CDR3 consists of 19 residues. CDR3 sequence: CASSWWQRGASAMNTEAFF. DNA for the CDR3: TGCGCCAGCAGCTGGTGGCAGAGGGGGGCTTCTGCGATGAACACTGAAGCTTTCTTT.

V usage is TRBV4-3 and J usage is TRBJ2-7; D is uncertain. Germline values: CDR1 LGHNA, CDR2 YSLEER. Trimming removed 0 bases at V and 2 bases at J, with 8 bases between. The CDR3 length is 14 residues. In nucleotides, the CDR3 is TGCGCCAGCAGCCAAGATCTTCTAGCCTACGAGCAGTACTTC. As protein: CASSQDLLAYEQYF.

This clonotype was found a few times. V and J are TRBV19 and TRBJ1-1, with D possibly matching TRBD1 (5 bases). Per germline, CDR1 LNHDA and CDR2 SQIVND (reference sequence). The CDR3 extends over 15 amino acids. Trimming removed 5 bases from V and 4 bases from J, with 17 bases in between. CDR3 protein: CASSQLPGAGTEAFF. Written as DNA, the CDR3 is TGTGCCAGTAGTCAGCTCCCCGGGGCCGGCACTGAAGCTTTCTTT.

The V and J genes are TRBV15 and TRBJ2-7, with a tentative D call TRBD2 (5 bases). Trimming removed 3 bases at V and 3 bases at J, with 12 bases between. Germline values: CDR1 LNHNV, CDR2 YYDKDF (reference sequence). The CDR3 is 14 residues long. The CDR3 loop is CATSSGLGYYEQYF. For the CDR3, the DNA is TGTGCCACCAGCAGCGGACTCGGGTACTACGAGCAGTACTTC.

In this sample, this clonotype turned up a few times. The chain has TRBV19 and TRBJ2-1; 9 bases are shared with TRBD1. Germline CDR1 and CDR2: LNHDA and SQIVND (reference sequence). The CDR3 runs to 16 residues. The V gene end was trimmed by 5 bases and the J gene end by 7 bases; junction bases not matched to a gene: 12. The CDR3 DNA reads TGTGCCAGTAGTGGGAGGGGCGGGACAGGGCCGAATGAGCAGTTCTTC. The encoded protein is CASSGRGGTGPNEQFF.

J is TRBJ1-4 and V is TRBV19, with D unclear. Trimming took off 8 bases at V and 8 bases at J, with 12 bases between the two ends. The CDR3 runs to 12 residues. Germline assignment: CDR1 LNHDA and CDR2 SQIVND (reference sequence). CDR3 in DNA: TGTGCCAGTGCGTCTGGGAGGGAAAAACTGTTTTTT. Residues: CASASGREKLFF.

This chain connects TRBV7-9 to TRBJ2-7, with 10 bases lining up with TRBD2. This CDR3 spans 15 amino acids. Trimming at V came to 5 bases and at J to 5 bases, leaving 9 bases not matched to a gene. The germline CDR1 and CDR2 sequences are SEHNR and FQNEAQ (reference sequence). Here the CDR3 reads CASSQLAGQDNEQYF. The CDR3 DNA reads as TGTGCCAGCAGCCAACTAGCGGGACAGGATAACGAGCAGTACTTC.

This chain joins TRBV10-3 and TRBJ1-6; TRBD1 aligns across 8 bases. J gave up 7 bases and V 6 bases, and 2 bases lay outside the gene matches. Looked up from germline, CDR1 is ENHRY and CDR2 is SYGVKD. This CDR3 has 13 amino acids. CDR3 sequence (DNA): TGTGCCATCAGGGACAGGGTGAATTCACCCCTCCACTTT. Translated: CAIRDRVNSPLHF.

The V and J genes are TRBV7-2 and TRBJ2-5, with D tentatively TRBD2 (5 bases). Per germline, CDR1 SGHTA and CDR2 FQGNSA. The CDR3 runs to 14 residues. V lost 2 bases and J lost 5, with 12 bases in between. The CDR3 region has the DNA TGTGCCAGCAGCTTACGGCTAGCTCTGGAGACCCAGTACTTC. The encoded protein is CASSLRLALETQYF.

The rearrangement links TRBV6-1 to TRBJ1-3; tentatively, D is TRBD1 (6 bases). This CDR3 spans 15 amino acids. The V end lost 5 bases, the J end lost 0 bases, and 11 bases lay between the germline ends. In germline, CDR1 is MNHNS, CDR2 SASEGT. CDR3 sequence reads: CASSTGTYSGNTIYF. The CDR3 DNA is TGTGCCAGCAGTACCGGGACATACTCTGGAAACACCATATATTTT.

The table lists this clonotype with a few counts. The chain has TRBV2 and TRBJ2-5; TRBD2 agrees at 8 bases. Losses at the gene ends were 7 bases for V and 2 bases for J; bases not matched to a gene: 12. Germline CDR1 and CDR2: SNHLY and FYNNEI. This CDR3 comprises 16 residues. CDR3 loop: CASIGSTGGNQETQYF. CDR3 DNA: TGTGCCAGCATAGGGAGTACGGGGGGGAATCAAGAGACCCAGTACTTC.

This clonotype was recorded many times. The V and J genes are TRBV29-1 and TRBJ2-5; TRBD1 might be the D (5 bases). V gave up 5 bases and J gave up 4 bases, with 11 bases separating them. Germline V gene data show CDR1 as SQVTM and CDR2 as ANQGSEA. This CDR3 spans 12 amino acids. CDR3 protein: CSVRSGLETQYF. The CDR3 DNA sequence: TGCAGCGTTAGGTCAGGGTTAGAGACCCAGTACTTC.

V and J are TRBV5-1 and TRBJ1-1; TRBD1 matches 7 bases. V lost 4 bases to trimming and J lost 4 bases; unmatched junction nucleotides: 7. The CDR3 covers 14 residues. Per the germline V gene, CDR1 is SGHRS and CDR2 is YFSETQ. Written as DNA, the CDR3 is TGCGCCAGCAGCATAAAGACAGGGTCCACTGAAGCTTTCTTT. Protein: CASSIKTGSTEAFF.

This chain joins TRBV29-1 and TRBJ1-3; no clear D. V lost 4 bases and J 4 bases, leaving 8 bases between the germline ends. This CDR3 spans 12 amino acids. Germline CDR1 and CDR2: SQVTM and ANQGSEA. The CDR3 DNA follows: TGCAGCGTTGTTGGGCCGGGAAACACCATATATTTT. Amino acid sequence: CSVVGPGNTIYF. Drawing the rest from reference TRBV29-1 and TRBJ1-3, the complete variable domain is SAVISQKPSRDICQRGTSLTIQCQVDSQVTMMFWYRQQPGQSLTLIATANQGSEATYESGFVIDKFPISRPNLTFSTLTVSNMSPEDSSIYLCSVVGPGNTIYFGEGSWLTVV.

CDR3 amino acids: CATSRDLRQGGEETQYF. The DNA for the CDR3 is TGTGCCACCAGCAGAGATTTGAGGCAGGGAGGGGAAGAGACCCAGTACTTC. The chain links TRBV15 to TRBJ2-5; 7 bases match TRBD2. After removal of 0 bases from V and 3 bases from J, the junction contained 10 bases not matched to a gene. Germline-derived CDR1 and CDR2 are LNHNV and YYDKDF (reference sequence). The CDR3 loop spans 17 amino acids.

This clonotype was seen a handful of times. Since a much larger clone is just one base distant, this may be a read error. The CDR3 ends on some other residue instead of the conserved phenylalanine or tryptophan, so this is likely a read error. Written as DNA, the CDR3 is TGTGCCATCAGTGAGTTGGGCGTCTGGGAGAACACCGGGGAGCTGTTTTCT. This sequence encodes CAISELGVWENTGELFS. The chain uses TRBV10-3 and TRBJ2-2; D is unresolved. From germline, CDR1 is ENHRY and CDR2 SYGVKD. This CDR3 is built from 17 residues. V lost 1 base to trimming and J lost 1 base, with 13 bases between them.

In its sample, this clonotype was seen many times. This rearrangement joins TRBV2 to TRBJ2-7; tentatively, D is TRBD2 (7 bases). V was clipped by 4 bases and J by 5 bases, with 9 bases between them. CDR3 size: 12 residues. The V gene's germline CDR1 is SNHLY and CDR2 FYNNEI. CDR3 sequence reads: CASSAGGHEQYF. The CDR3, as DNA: TGTGCCAGCAGTGCGGGGGGCCACGAGCAGTACTTC.

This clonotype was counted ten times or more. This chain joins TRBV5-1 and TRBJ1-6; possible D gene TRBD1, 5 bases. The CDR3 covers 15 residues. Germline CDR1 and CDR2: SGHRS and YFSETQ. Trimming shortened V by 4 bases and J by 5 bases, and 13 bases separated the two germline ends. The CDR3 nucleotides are TGCGCCAGCAGCAGTTCGGCAGGGAATAATTCACCCCTCCACTTT. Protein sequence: CASSSSAGNNSPLHF.

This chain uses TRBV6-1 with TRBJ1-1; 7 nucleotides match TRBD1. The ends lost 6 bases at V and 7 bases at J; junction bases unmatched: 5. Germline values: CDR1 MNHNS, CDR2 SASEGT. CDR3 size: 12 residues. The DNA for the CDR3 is TGTGCCAGCAGCCAGGGACAGATTGAAGCTTTCTTT. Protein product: CASSQGQIEAFF.

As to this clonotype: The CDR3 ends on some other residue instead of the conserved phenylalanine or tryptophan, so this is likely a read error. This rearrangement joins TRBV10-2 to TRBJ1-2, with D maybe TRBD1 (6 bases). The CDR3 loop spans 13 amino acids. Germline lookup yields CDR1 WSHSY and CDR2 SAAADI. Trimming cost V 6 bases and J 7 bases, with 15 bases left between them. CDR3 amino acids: CASSADSAFGYTL. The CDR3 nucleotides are TGCGCCAGCAGCGCGGACAGTGCCTTTGGCTACACCCTC.